The clone carrying this TCR beta chain turned up a few times. The antigen remains unidentified. PCR was performed a second time for roughly 7 to 11 cycles using a sample-barcoded 5' primer and a J-beta primer mix. One entry per CDR3 protein results from TCRdb running MiXCR on the 5' RACE reads. This table has over 1.5 million distinct CDR3 sequences, around half appearing once. These data are taken from a study of blood T cells in healthy people across ages. Study as a whole: Roughly one uniquely barcoded beta molecule per two T cells was captured.

Isolated PBMCs totaled at least 6 million in each sample. In germline, CDR1 is SEHNR, CDR2 FQNEAQ (reference sequence). Trimming took off 5 bases at V and 6 bases at J, with 14 bases between the two ends. This CDR3 is 14 amino acids long. Overall study results and limits: Greater diversity and more naive CD4+ cells were seen in long-lived donors than in aged donors.

The chain is built from TRBV7-9 and TRBJ2-1; the D call may be TRBD1 or TRBD2 (6 bases each). The specimen sequenced was blood. The sequence came from a woman between 40 and 50 years old in good health. Here the CDR3 reads CASSRGGIFNEQFF. CDR3 coding DNA: TGTGCCAGCAGCAGAGGGGGGATATTCAATGAGCAGTTCTTC.